The rows below give T cell receptor beta chains drawn from one sample of a study of T cell responses to AZD1222 COVID-19 vaccine. Profiled with immunoSEQ multiplex PCR; TCRdb holds only in-frame clones, not every one. The sample includes roughly 120,000 clones, approximately 85% seen only once; the top ten take 3.5% to 5%. The material sequenced was peripheral blood, taken 28 days after the second AZD1222 dose. Receptors were obtained from an adult who received the AZD1222 COVID-19 vaccine. CDR3s include the opening cysteine and the closing phenylalanine or tryptophan. Each record gives: J gene, CDR3 length, V gene, D gene, clone size, CDR3 DNA, CDR3 protein. The D gene is left open where the match is weak. Size is stated for part of the rows, as once, few or many counts, or as a class when the clone is expanded.

TRBJ1-2	15	TRBV5-5	TRBD1	.	TGTGCCAGCAGCTCCCCGGGGACAGGGCCCTTTGGCTACACCTTC	CASSSPGTGPFGYTF
TRBJ2-7	13	TRBV7-7	.	once	TGTGCCAGCAGCTTGGGCAGATCCTACGAGCAGTACTTC	CASSLGRSYEQYF
TRBJ2-5	14	TRBV5-6	.	.	TGTGCCAGCAGCTTGGGTCGCTCCCGAGAGACCCAGTACTTC	CASSLGRSRETQYF
TRBJ2-3	15	TRBV6-4	.	.	TGTGCCAGCAGTATAGCTGCGGGGGCCACAGATACGCAGTATTTT	CASSIAAGATDTQYF
TRBJ1-1	11	TRBV20-1	.	few	TGCAGTGCTAGAGATCCGCCGGTAGCTTTCTTT	CSARDPPVAFF
TRBJ2-6	18	TRBV19	TRBD1	.	TGTGCCAGTAGTACCGGGACAGGAGGGAGCACTGGGGCCAACGTCCTGACTTTC	CASSTGTGGSTGANVLTF
TRBJ2-5	13	TRBV6-5	.	.	TGTGCCAGCATCTCCCCAGGGGCGGAGACCCAGTACTTC	CASISPGAETQYF
TRBJ1-2	13	TRBV11-2	.	.	TGTGCCAGCAGCTTAGATTATGTCTATGGCTACACCTTC	CASSLDYVYGYTF
TRBJ2-7	15	TRBV19	TRBD2	.	TGTGCCAGTAGTATTTCAGGGACTAGCTTTTCCGAGCAGTACTTC	CASSISGTSFSEQYF
TRBJ1-6	14	TRBV6-1	.	.	TGTGCCAGCAGTGAAGCTAACCGTAATTCACCCCTCCACTTT	CASSEANRNSPLHF
TRBJ1-6	16	TRBV5-1	.	.	TGCGCCAGCAGGAAAGAGGTCAGCCGCGGTAATTCACCCCTCCACTTT	CASRKEVSRGNSPLHF
TRBJ2-2	17	TRBV28	TRBD2	.	TGTGCCAGCTACCAGCGGGGGGGCTCCGGCTACACCGGGGAGCTGTTTTTT	CASYQRGGSGYTGELFF
TRBJ2-7	13	TRBV5-1	TRBD1	.	TGCGCCAGCAGCCCCGGGACAGCCTACGAGCAGTACTTC	CASSPGTAYEQYF
TRBJ1-5	16	TRBV3-1/TRBV3-2	.	.	TGTGCCAGCAGCCGCGGACGGCCGCCCGATAATCAGCCCCAGCATTTT	CASSRGRPPDNQPQHF
TRBJ1-4	14	TRBV25-1	.	.	TGTGCCAGCAGTGAAGGCGGGAGGGTTGAAAAACTGTTTTTT	CASSEGGRVEKLFF
TRBJ2-7	14	TRBV9	TRBD2	.	TGTGCCAGCAGCGTATCGGCTAGCGGGGGAAAGCAGTACTTC	CASSVSASGGKQYF
TRBJ1-2	12	TRBV5-5	.	.	TGTGCCAGCAGCTGGCCCCCGGACGGCTACACCTTC	CASSWPPDGYTF
TRBJ2-5	13	TRBV6-5	.	.	TGTGCCGTAACCGCGGTAGTAGGGGAGACCCAGTACTTC	CAVTAVVGETQYF
TRBJ1-6	15	TRBV6-5	.	.	TGTGCCAGCAGACGAGACTCTATGGGTAATTCACCCCTCCACTTT	CASRRDSMGNSPLHF
TRBJ1-1	13	TRBV2	.	.	TGTGCCCAAAGGGGACTCGAGGGCACTGAAGCTTTCTTT	CAQRGLEGTEAFF
TRBJ2-6	17	TRBV5-4	.	.	TGTGCCAGCAGCTCCGGGACGTCCAGCTCTGGGGCCAACGTCCTGACTTTC	CASSSGTSSSGANVLTF
TRBJ1-1	13	TRBV19	.	.	TGTGCCAGTAGTTCCGGACTCAAGGCTGAAGCTTTCTTT	CASSSGLKAEAFF
TRBJ2-2	14	TRBV7-9	TRBD1	.	TGTGCCAGCAGCTTGCAGGGGGCATCCGGGGAGCTGTTTTTT	CASSLQGASGELFF
TRBJ2-5	13	TRBV5-4	.	.	TGTGCCAGCAGCCATTCTGAAGTTGTGACCCAGTACTTC	CASSHSEVVTQYF